These T cell receptor beta chains were read from a single sample in a study of naive and memory T cell subsets. TCRdb reprocessed the UMI-ligation and nested PCR reads via MiXCR and lists one record per CDR3 protein. The data hold around 160,000 distinct CDR3 sequences, with 17% observed a single time. Specimen: naive CD4+ T cells from blood. Source of these receptors: a human donor in good health. Both conserved end residues are part of each CDR3. D genes are given only for firm matches. Rows may omit the clone size; those that give it use once, few, many or a size class.

TRBV19,TRBJ1-1,.,few,CASSIMTESYPNTEAFF,TGTGCCAGTAGTATCATGACGGAGAGTTACCCCAACACTGAAGCTTTCTTT
TRBV21-1,TRBJ1-5,.,.,CASSKALDRGRNQPQHF,TGTGCCAGCAGCAAAGCGCTGGACAGGGGAAGGAATCAGCCCCAGCATTTT
TRBV10-3,TRBJ2-3,.,.,CAIRGGNTDTQYF,TGTGCCATTAGGGGCGGCAACACAGATACGCAGTATTTT
TRBV7-8,TRBJ1-1,.,.,CASSFSKNTEAFF,TGTGCCAGCAGCTTTTCTAAGAACACTGAAGCTTTCTTT
TRBV10-3,TRBJ2-3,.,few,CAIGIADTQYF,TGTGCCATCGGGATAGCGGATACGCAGTATTTT
TRBV29-1,TRBJ2-5,TRBD2,.,CSVAASGGQETQYF,TGCAGCGTTGCGGCTAGCGGGGGCCAAGAGACCCAGTACTTC
TRBV10-3,TRBJ1-5,.,.,CAISGSGIGNQPQHF,TGTGCCATCAGTGGATCAGGGATTGGCAATCAGCCCCAGCATTTT
TRBV15,TRBJ2-5,.,few,CATSRDSTDIQETQYF,TGTGCCACCAGCAGAGATTCGACTGACATCCAAGAGACCCAGTACTTC
TRBV5-5,TRBJ2-5,.,.,CASSVAGQPMSEAQYF,TGTGCCAGCAGCGTGGCAGGGCAACCAATGTCGGAGGCCCAGTACTTC
TRBV29-1,TRBJ2-6,TRBD2,.,CSATQVQGLSGANVLTF,TGCAGCGCTACTCAAGTCCAGGGACTATCTGGGGCCAACGTCCTGACTTTC
TRBV29-1,TRBJ2-7,TRBD1,.,CSVERDRGHPYEQYF,TGCAGCGTTGAACGGGACAGGGGGCATCCCTACGAGCAGTACTTC
TRBV4-1,TRBJ1-5,.,few,CASSQVGVSQPQHF,TGCGCCAGCAGCCAAGTGGGGGTCAGCCAGCCCCAGCATTTT
TRBV12-3/TRBV12-4,TRBJ2-7,.,.,CASSLTRDTYEQYF,TGTGCCAGCAGTTTAACGCGGGACACCTACGAGCAGTACTTC
TRBV24-1,TRBJ2-1,.,few,CATSSSSYNEQFF,TGTGCCACCAGTTCCAGCTCCTACAATGAGCAGTTCTTC
TRBV29-1,TRBJ2-7,.,.,CSVEGGRYEQYF,TGCAGCGTTGAGGGGGGTAGATACGAGCAGTACTTC
TRBV19,TRBJ2-5,.,.,CASSSTPNQETQYF,TGTGCCAGTAGTTCTACACCGAACCAAGAGACCCAGTACTTC
TRBV28,TRBJ1-3,.,few,CASSPGLSVSGNTIYF,TGTGCCAGCAGTCCCGGGTTGTCAGTGTCGGGAAACACCATATATTTT
TRBV28,TRBJ2-3,.,few,CASSPSGTTSTDTQYF,TGTGCCAGCAGTCCCTCCGGGACAACTAGCACAGATACGCAGTATTTT
TRBV24-1,TRBJ2-7,.,.,CATSAPGTDGGEQYF,TGTGCCACCAGTGCCCCTGGGACGGACGGGGGCGAGCAGTACTTC
TRBV28,TRBJ2-5,.,.,CASSLPGRAAETQYF,TGTGCCAGCAGTTTACCAGGACGAGCGGCGGAGACCCAGTACTTC
TRBV6-5,TRBJ2-1,TRBD2,many,CASSYSSGRAHNEQFF,TGTGCCAGCAGTTACTCTAGCGGGAGGGCCCACAATGAGCAGTTCTTC
TRBV28,TRBJ1-2,.,.,CATSRTVKYGYTF,TGTGCCACCTCTCGCACAGTCAAATATGGCTACACCTTC
TRBV2,TRBJ2-3,TRBD1,.,CASREGIKTGMTDTQYF,TGTGCCAGCAGGGAAGGGATTAAGACAGGGATGACAGATACGCAGTATTTT
TRBV5-6,TRBJ2-5,.,.,CASSGDLQTQYF,TGTGCCAGCAGCGGGGATCTGCAGACCCAGTACTTC
TRBV7-8,TRBJ2-1,TRBD2,few,CASSLFSRGAGTEQFF,TGTGCCAGCAGCTTATTCTCGCGGGGGGCCGGCACCGAGCAGTTCTTC
TRBV10-3,TRBJ2-7,.,many,CAISESDSISEQYF,TGTGCCATCAGTGAGAGTGACTCGATCAGCGAGCAGTACTTC
TRBV6-6,TRBJ1-4,.,many,CASSYDRQTNEKLFF,TGTGCCAGCAGTTATGATCGACAAACTAATGAAAAACTGTTTTTT
TRBV29-1,TRBJ1-2,.,.,CSVDDYTF,TGCAGCGTTGACGACTACACCTTC